A selection of T cell receptor beta chains follows, all from one sample in a study of cytomegalovirus exposure and HLA in healthy donors. The repertoire was sequenced with immunoSEQ multiplex PCR; TCRdb's copy has only in-frame clones and lacks some. Of roughly 200,000 clones listed, 80% to 85% are singletons. Sequenced sample: PBMCs. These receptors all come from a woman aged 40 to 55 in good health and CMV-seronegative. Both conserved end residues are part of each CDR3.

TRBV28	TRBJ2-7	CASSLGTATYEQYF
TRBV29-1	TRBJ2-7	CSVRDSEQYF
TRBV5-1	TRBJ2-2	CASSSQGAGGELFF
TRBV29-1	TRBJ2-1	CSGYDRSSYNEQFF
TRBV9	TRBJ2-1	CASSVAGLAYNEQFF
TRBV15	TRBJ2-1	CATSRSGLAGDEQFF
TRBV15	TRBJ1-5	CATSSRTGNQPQHF
TRBV7-8	TRBJ2-1	CASSGQGAGNEQFF
TRBV18	TRBJ1-5	CASSLQGNQPQHF
TRBV18	TRBJ2-7	CASSDGAGISYEQYF
TRBV5-6	TRBJ2-7	CASSLSPGGGSEQYF
TRBV5-1	TRBJ2-5	CASSSDGRSETQYF
TRBV7-2	TRBJ2-3	CASSLDGPTGTQYF
TRBV28	TRBJ2-5	CASSFRAGVETQYF
TRBV27	TRBJ2-2	CASSQGQNAGELFF
TRBV10-2	TRBJ1-5	CASSGGQFNQPQHF
TRBV27	TRBJ2-7	CASSSPRAGAYEQYF
TRBV6-6	TRBJ1-1	CASRNYRQGPNTEAFF